Below, 3 T cell receptor beta chains from the same sample are listed, as sequenced in a study of T cells in women clearing cervical HPV infection. TCRdb keeps only in-frame clones here, not all; method: immunoSEQ multiplex PCR. The sample holds 30,000 to 45,000 clones. Sequencing was done on a sample of blood buffy coat. Receptors were obtained from a woman between 18 and 75 years old with a cervical HPV16 infection that either progressed to CIN3+ or cleared (not recorded which).

Points on this clone: The read ends 3 residues shy of where the CDR3 ends; the end is completed using the germline J gene. The chain recombines TRBV2 with TRBJ1-4; 9 nucleotides align to TRBD1. Trimming removed 8 bases from V and 7 bases from J; junction bases left unmatched: 8. Per germline, CDR1 SNHLY and CDR2 FYNNEI. The CDR3 is 14 amino acids. The CDR3 reads CASLYGTGSEKLFF. The part of the CDR3 DNA that was read is TGTGCCAGCCTCTATGGGACAGGGAGTGAAAAA.

With respect to this clone: With the read ending 3 residues before the CDR3 end, the germline J gene is used to fill in that end. The chain employs TRBV18 and TRBJ1-2; weak D call: TRBD1 (5 bases). The CDR3 length is 14 residues. The germline gives CDR1 KGHSH, CDR2 LQKENI. CDR3 DNA, as far as it was read: TGTGCCAGCTCACCGGGGACTAGCGGGACTGAC. It codes for CASSPGTSGTD. The full CDR3 sequence reads CASSPGTSGTDYTF.

Comments on this clone: The CDR3 extends 3 residues past the end of the read, so its final part is completed from the germline J gene. This rearrangement joins TRBV19 to TRBJ2-4; TRBD1 matches at 8 bases. The CDR3 covers 13 residues. Germline CDR1 reads LNHDA; CDR2 reads SQIVND (reference sequence). The CDR3 DNA, read in part, is TGTGCCACCCAGGACAGGGCGAATCAGCCT. Protein: CATQDRANQP. The entire CDR3 is CATQDRANQPQYF.